One and the same sample provided the 31 T cell receptor beta chains below, sequenced in a study of OX40 agonist ivuxolimab in advanced cancers. TCRdb keeps only in-frame clones here, not all; method: immunoSEQ multiplex PCR. This table holds around 53,000 clones, 70% to 90% found once. Specimen: CD4+ or CD8+ T cells sorted from blood, collected in a trial of the OX40 agonist ivuxolimab. These receptors were collected from an adult with an advanced solid tumor such as melanoma, head and neck, liver or kidney cancer.

The V and J genes are TRBV6-1 and TRBJ2-7, with D uncertain. Germline CDR1 reads MNHNS; CDR2 reads SASEGT. The CDR3 covers 13 residues. Deletions cut 4 bases from V and 2 bases from J, with 9 bases between. The CDR3 DNA is TGTGCCAGCAGTGTGGATGCCCCCTACGAGCAGTACTTC. It encodes CASSVDAPYEQYF.

The genes are TRBV19 and TRBJ2-7, with TRBD2 identical over 7 bases. J was trimmed by 2 bases and V by 4 bases; bases with no gene match: 8. Germline CDR1 LNHDA, CDR2 SQIVND (reference sequence). This CDR3 has 15 residues. The CDR3 reads CASSTFLAEAYEQYF. For the CDR3, the DNA is TGTGCCAGTAGTACTTTCCTAGCGGAGGCCTACGAGCAGTACTTC.

This clone was seen a few times. This sequence joins TRBV30 and TRBJ2-2; D is undetermined. Germline V gene sequence: CDR1 GTSNPN, CDR2 SVGIG (reference sequence). The CDR3 consists of 14 residues. Trimming pared 0 bases from V and 1 base from J, leaving 6 bases between. Here the CDR3 DNA reads TGTGCCTGGAGTGTCGGGTGGAACACCGGGGAGCTGTTTTTT. This encodes CAWSVGWNTGELFF.

The chain joins TRBV9 to TRBJ2-7; TRBD2 matches 12 bases. CDR1 and CDR2 from the germline V gene are SGDLS and YYNGEE. Losses at the gene ends were 3 bases for V and 6 bases for J; bases not matched to a gene: 7. CDR3 length equals 15 residues. CDR3 sequence reads: CASSGLAGGPGEQYF. For the CDR3, the DNA is TGTGCCAGCAGCGGGCTAGCGGGAGGGCCCGGCGAGCAGTACTTC.

The chain's CDR3 is CASIPRGMGEQFF. DNA of the CDR3: TGTGCCAGCATCCCCCGGGGTATGGGTGAGCAGTTCTTC. The V call is TRBV5-4, the J call TRBJ2-1, with D possibly matching TRBD2 (5 bases). Germline CDR1 is SGHNT and CDR2 is YYREEE (reference sequence). This CDR3 is 13 amino acids long. Trimming took 6 bases from V and 9 from J, leaving 16 bases between them.

This clone showed up just once. The genes are TRBV4-1 and TRBJ1-2; no firm D call. The V gene's germline CDR1 is MGHRA and CDR2 YSYEKL. This CDR3 comprises 14 residues. Trimming took 3 bases from V and 4 from J, leaving 12 bases between them. In nucleotides, the CDR3 is TGCGCCAGCAGCCAGGCCCACGGTGGCTATGGCTACACCTTC. Translating it yields CASSQAHGGYGYTF.

This clone came up once. The chain has TRBV7-6 and TRBJ2-5; either TRBD1 or TRBD2 may supply D (5 bases each). Germline CDR1 SGHVS, CDR2 FNYEAQ. With 3 bases removed from V and 5 bases from J, the gap between germline ends came to 7 bases. The CDR3 runs to 12 residues. The CDR3 spells CASSLRGETQYF. The CDR3 DNA sequence: TGTGCCAGCAGCTTGAGGGGTGAGACCCAGTACTTC. Full variable domain (rest looked up from reference TRBV7-6 and TRBJ2-5): GAGVSQSPRYKVTKRGQDVALRCDPISGHVSLYWYRQALGQGPEFLTYFNYEAQQDKSGLPNDRFSAERPEGSISTLTIQRTEQRDSAMYRCASSLRGETQYFGPGTRLLVL.

This clone came up once. The chain joins TRBV2 to TRBJ2-2, with D perhaps TRBD1 or TRBD2 (7 bases each). The germline V and J ends were trimmed by 5 bases and 7 bases, with 20 bases remaining between them. Germline V CDR1 and CDR2: SNHLY, FYNNEI. This CDR3 region has 16 residues. CDR3 residues: CASSLSQGRAGGELFF. The DNA of the CDR3 is TGTGCCAGCAGTCTCTCACAGGGGAGGGCAGGCGGGGAGCTGTTTTTT.

The CDR3 loop reads CASSQTGLAYEQYF. The CDR3 DNA is TGCGCCAGCAGCCAGACGGGACTAGCCTACGAGCAGTACTTC. The V call is TRBV4-1, the J call TRBJ2-7; 8 nucleotides align to TRBD2. Per germline, CDR1 MGHRA and CDR2 YSYEKL. The CDR3 covers 14 residues. V lost 3 bases and J lost 2; bases outside the gene matches: 3.

The V and J genes are TRBV18 and TRBJ2-7; possibly TRBD1 for D (6 bases). The CDR3 consists of 14 residues. V lost 3 bases and J 1 base, leaving 10 bases between the germline ends. Germline lookup yields CDR1 KGHSH and CDR2 LQKENI. The CDR3 region has the DNA TGTGCCAGCTCACCGGTGGACAGATCCTACGAGCAGTACTTC. Amino acid sequence: CASSPVDRSYEQYF.

V and J are TRBV2 and TRBJ1-1; D may be TRBD1 (5 bases). With 2 bases removed from V and 8 bases from J, the gap between germline ends came to 9 bases. Per germline, CDR1 SNHLY and CDR2 FYNNEI. The CDR3 spans 12 residues. This CDR3 is CASSERDDEAFF. In nucleotides, the CDR3 is TGTGCCAGCAGTGAAAGGGACGACGAAGCTTTCTTT. The entire variable domain, with the rest obtained from reference TRBV2 and TRBJ1-1, is as follows: EPEVTQTPSHQVTQMGQEVILRCVPISNHLYFYWYRQILGQKVEFLVSFYNNEISEKSEIFDDQFSVERPDGSNFTLKIRSTKLEDSAMYFCASSERDDEAFFGQGTRLTVV.

This sequence joins TRBV10-2 and TRBJ2-7; TRBD2 might be the D (5 bases). The germline CDR1 and CDR2 sequences are WSHSY and SAAADI. V dropped 4 bases and J dropped 2 bases, with 9 bases sitting between them. The CDR3 sequence is 13 residues long. CDR3 loop: CASSAGNTYEQYF. The CDR3 nucleotides read TGCGCCAGCAGTGCCGGGAACACCTACGAGCAGTACTTC.

The rearrangement links TRBV19 to TRBJ2-1; TRBD1 aligns across 9 bases. CDR1 LNHDA and CDR2 SQIVND come from the germline V gene (reference sequence). V trimming: 8 bases; J trimming: 8 bases; junction bases outside the gene matches: 13. The CDR3 is made up of 15 amino acids. CDR3 protein: CASQTPGQGFHEQFF. DNA for the CDR3: TGTGCCAGTCAAACCCCGGGACAGGGTTTTCATGAGCAGTTCTTC.

V is TRBV6-5 and J is TRBJ2-7; 7 bases agree with TRBD1. Germline loops: CDR1 MNHEY, CDR2 SVGAGI. The CDR3 runs 14 residues. The V gene end was trimmed by 6 bases and the J gene end by 5 bases; junction bases not matched to a gene: 10. CDR3 in amino acids: CASSLGTDRNEQYF. The CDR3, as DNA: TGTGCCAGCAGCCTCGGGACAGATCGCAACGAGCAGTACTTC.

This sequence joins TRBV5-1 and TRBJ1-6; 8 nucleotides match TRBD1. The junction had 10 bases not matched to a gene; V was cut back by 4 bases and J by 7 bases. The CDR3 covers 16 residues. Per germline, CDR1 SGHRS and CDR2 YFSETQ. The CDR3 coding sequence is TGCGCCAGCAGCCCCTCCCTGGACAGGGTCAATTCACCCCTCCACTTT. It codes for CASSPSLDRVNSPLHF.

This rearrangement joins TRBV15 to TRBJ2-5; 13 bases agree with TRBD2. This CDR3 is built from 16 residues. Unmatched junction bases numbered 0, after V lost 1 base and J lost 1 base. Germline V gene sequence: CDR1 LNHNV, CDR2 YYDKDF (reference sequence). In nucleotides, the CDR3 is TGTGCCACCAGCAGAGGGACTAGCGGGGGCCAAGAGACCCAGTACTTC. Its translation: CATSRGTSGGQETQYF.

Only one count was recorded for this clone. The CDR3 sequence: CASSEVGLRPQHF. The CDR3 DNA reads as TGTGCCAGCAGTGAAGTGGGGTTGCGGCCCCAGCATTTT. The V gene is TRBV6-1, the J gene TRBJ1-5; D not certain. V dropped 1 base and J dropped 9 bases, with 10 bases sitting between them. CDR1 MNHNS and CDR2 SASEGT come from the germline V gene. The CDR3 consists of 13 residues.

The chain joins TRBV7-8 to TRBJ2-7; D is ambiguous. The V end was cut by 5 bases, the J end by 0 bases, with 11 bases between. The CDR3 runs to 14 residues. Per germline, CDR1 SGHVS and CDR2 FQNEAQ. The DNA for the CDR3 is TGTGCCAGCAGCCCGGCAGGTATCTCCTACGAGCAGTACTTC. As protein: CASSPAGISYEQYF.

V and J are TRBV5-1 and TRBJ2-5, with a weak D call TRBD1 (6 bases). CDR1 is SGHRS and CDR2 is YFSETQ in the germline V gene. V dropped 6 bases and J dropped 4 bases, with 19 bases sitting between them. The CDR3 totals 15 residues. The CDR3 DNA reads as TGCGCCAGCACAACCCAAACAGGGTTAGGAGAGACCCAGTACTTC. Translating gives CASTTQTGLGETQYF.

This clone was picked up a small number of times. The chain uses TRBV6-6 and TRBJ1-1, with D unresolved. The germline V gene has CDR1 MNHNY and CDR2 SVGAGI (reference sequence). The CDR3 loop spans 11 amino acids. Trimming took 3 bases from V and 11 from J, leaving 10 bases between them. CDR3 in amino acids: CASSYEVEAFF. CDR3 nucleotides: TGTGCCAGCAGTTATGAGGTAGAGGCTTTCTTT.

This chain connects TRBV7-9 to TRBJ1-1; TRBD1 is a possible D gene (6 bases). Germline V lookup: CDR1 SEHNR, CDR2 FQNEAQ (reference sequence). The V gene lost 1 base and the J gene lost 3 bases, with 12 bases spanning the gap. The CDR3 totals 15 residues. The CDR3 is CASSLGTAFYTEAFF. CDR3 sequence (DNA): TGTGCCAGCAGCTTAGGGACAGCTTTTTACACTGAAGCTTTCTTT.

CDR3 in DNA: TGCGCCAGCAGCTTGCAGGCCCCCTACAATGAGCAGTTCTTC. Its protein product is CASSLQAPYNEQFF. This chain connects TRBV5-1 to TRBJ2-1; D uncertain. V lost 1 base, J lost 2 bases, and 7 bases lay in between. The germline V gene has CDR1 SGHRS and CDR2 YFSETQ. The CDR3 runs to 14 residues. The whole variable domain, filled in from reference TRBV5-1 and TRBJ2-1, reads KAGVTQTPRYLIKTRGQQVTLSCSPISGHRSVSWYQQTPGQGLQFLFEYFSETQRNKGNFPGRFSGRQFSNSRSEMNVSTLELGDSALYLCASSLQAPYNEQFFGPGTRLTVL.

This CDR3 is CASSPQVARLGYEQYF. The DNA for the CDR3 is TGTGCCAGCTCACCGCAGGTCGCACGCTTGGGATACGAGCAGTACTTC. The genes are TRBV18 and TRBJ2-5, with D unresolved. The J call may be faulty, since TRBJ2-7 better matches the DNA end. Germline values: CDR1 KGHSH, CDR2 LQKENI. This CDR3 is built from 16 residues.

The chain is built from TRBV5-4 and TRBJ2-2, with 7 bases aligning to TRBD1. Trimming cost V 7 bases and J 5 bases; bases outside gene matches: 5. The CDR3 loop spans 13 amino acids. Germline CDR1 and CDR2: SGHNT and YYREEE (reference sequence). The CDR3 spells CASADRDTGELFF. The CDR3 bases are TGTGCCAGCGCTGACAGGGATACCGGGGAGCTGTTTTTT. The full variable domain, its missing parts supplied by reference TRBV5-4 and TRBJ2-2, is ETGVTQSPTHLIKTRGQQVTLRCSSQSGHNTVSWYQQALGQGPQFIFQYYREEENGRGNFPPRFSGLQFPNYSSELNVNALELDDSALYLCASADRDTGELFFGEGSRLTVL.

This clone turned up a few times. This chain joins TRBV6-5 and TRBJ2-3; unclear D gene. Germline V CDR1 and CDR2: MNHEY, SVGAGI. V lost 5 bases, J lost 6 bases, and 15 bases lay in between. This CDR3 comprises 14 residues. CDR3 DNA sequence: TGTGCCAGCAGTCAATCGGACGTGACGGATACGCAGTATTTT. Translating gives CASSQSDVTDTQYF.

The chain uses TRBV30 and TRBJ1-2; TRBD1 matches at 9 bases. Germline V gene lookup returns CDR1 GTSNPN and CDR2 SVGIG (reference sequence). This CDR3 is built from 13 residues. Germline trimming cut 4 bases from V and 7 bases from J; bases unmatched to any gene: 7. The CDR3 DNA sequence: TGTGCCTGGAAGGGACAGGGAGAGAGTGGCTACACCTTC. It is translated as CAWKGQGESGYTF.

V usage is TRBV30 and J usage is TRBJ1-2, with D perhaps matching TRBD1 (6 bases). Germline-derived CDR1 and CDR2 are GTSNPN and SVGIG (reference sequence). This CDR3 is 14 amino acids long. V was pared by 3 bases and J by 6 bases, with 17 bases between. CDR3 bases: TGTGCCTGGAGCGCCCTTGTCCGGGACAATGGCTACACCTTC. Translating it yields CAWSALVRDNGYTF.

The chain employs TRBV5-1 and TRBJ2-5; no clear D gene. The CDR3 contains 14 residues. Germline lookup yields CDR1 SGHRS and CDR2 YFSETQ. Trimming shortened V by 0 bases and J by 1 base, and 7 bases separated the two germline ends. The CDR3 nucleotides are TGCGCCAGCAGCTTGGCGCAGGCCCAAGAGACCCAGTACTTC. This translates into CASSLAQAQETQYF.

This clone occurred once. The genes are TRBV27 and TRBJ2-1, with TRBD2 matching 14 bases. From germline, CDR1 is MNHEY and CDR2 SMNVEV (reference sequence). With 6 bases clipped from V and 7 bases from J, the junction kept 5 bases outside the gene matches. The CDR3 runs 15 residues. CDR3 nucleotides: TGTGCCAGCAGCCCGGGACTAGCGGGAGTTAATGAGCAGTTCTTC. It codes for CASSPGLAGVNEQFF.

The V gene is TRBV6-5, the J gene TRBJ2-1, with a tentative D call TRBD1 (5 bases). CDR3 size: 13 residues. The V gene's germline CDR1 is MNHEY and CDR2 SVGAGI. V lost 6 bases and J 6 bases, leaving 12 bases between the germline ends. CDR3 loop: CASRVAGPNEQFF. CDR3 in DNA: TGTGCCAGCAGGGTCGCAGGGCCCAATGAGCAGTTCTTC.

The chain recombines TRBV5-8 with TRBJ2-1; tentative D call: TRBD2 (6 bases). This CDR3 has 11 residues. The V end was cut by 3 bases, the J end by 14 bases, with 12 bases between. CDR1 and CDR2 (germline): SGHTS, YDEGEE. CDR3 in DNA: TGTGCCAGCAGCTCGGGACTCCGGGAGTTCTTC. It encodes CASSSGLREFF.